The sequence of this T cell receptor (beta chain) was determined in a study of blood T cell repertoires in COVID-19. This CDR3 contains 15 residues. CDR1 and CDR2 (germline): SGHAT, FQNNGV. V was pared by 1 base and J by 4 bases, with 14 bases between. This clone has only one observation. Study processing details: For nucleated cells, counts were estimated from reference gene primer amplification. Produced via immunoSEQ multiplex PCR; TCRdb's table is partial and in-frame only. That table is the source of V, J and clone size, and D and trimming were worked out from the DNA. The data contain over 250,000 clones, around 92% of them singletons.

This chain uses TRBV11-2 with TRBJ2-7, with D maybe TRBD1 (6 bases). The sample consisted of peripheral blood. This TCR was sampled from a person between 18 and 30 years old with COVID-19, enrolled during active disease. CDR3 DNA: TGTGCCAGCAGCTTAGCCCCCAAAACAGGGTACGAGCAGTACTTC. This gives the protein CASSLAPKTGYEQYF.